Each of the 18 T cell receptor beta chains below was sequenced from the same sample in a study of blood T cell repertoires in COVID-19. Sequenced by immunoSEQ multiplex PCR; TCRdb stores in-frame clones only, minus some. This table holds 90,000 to 120,000 clones, approximately 80% found once. What was sequenced was peripheral blood. Receptors were obtained from a man aged 65-85 years with acute or convalescent COVID-19.

V usage is TRBV6-5 and J usage is TRBJ1-3, with TRBD1 matching 8 bases. Trimming cost V 5 bases and J 0 bases; bases outside gene matches: 3. The CDR3 contains 15 residues. Per the germline V gene, CDR1 is MNHEY and CDR2 is SVGAGI. CDR3 sequence (DNA): TGTGCCAGCAGTCGGACAGGGTTCTCTGGAAACACCATATATTTT. Protein: CASSRTGFSGNTIYF.

The chain has TRBV5-6 and TRBJ1-4, with D maybe TRBD1 (5 bases). The CDR3 runs to 15 residues. Germline values: CDR1 SGHDT, CDR2 YYEEEE. Trimming took off 2 bases at V and 3 bases at J, with 11 bases between the two ends. This CDR3 reads CASSLSGVANEKLFF. The CDR3 DNA reads as TGTGCCAGCAGCTTATCGGGGGTGGCTAATGAAAAACTGTTTTTT.

This clone showed up just a few times. The CDR3: CAISESRGQDPLYGYTF. The CDR3 DNA reads TGTGCCATCAGTGAGTCGAGGGGGCAGGACCCACTCTATGGCTACACCTTC. The J gene is TRBJ1-2, the V gene TRBV10-3; TRBD1 matches at 7 bases. Germline V gene sequence: CDR1 ENHRY, CDR2 SYGVKD. CDR3 length: 17 amino acids. V shed 0 bases, J shed 4 bases, and the junction held 11 bases outside the gene matches.

V and J are TRBV5-1 and TRBJ1-1; 8 nucleotides align to TRBD1. Unmatched junction bases numbered 9, after V lost 0 bases and J lost 2 bases. The CDR3 extends over 17 amino acids. Germline lookup yields CDR1 SGHRS and CDR2 YFSETQ. CDR3: CASSLAVTGASNTEAFF. DNA of the CDR3: TGCGCCAGCAGCTTGGCCGTGACAGGGGCCTCAAACACTGAAGCTTTCTTT.

This clone was counted between two and nine times. V is TRBV15 and J is TRBJ1-5; 7 bases map to TRBD1. CDR1 and CDR2 from the germline V gene are LNHNV and YYDKDF (reference sequence). CDR3 length: 15 amino acids. The ends lost 4 bases at V and 1 base at J; junction bases unmatched: 4. CDR3 sequence (DNA): TGTGCCACCAGCAACAACAGGGGAAGCAATCAGCCCCAGCATTTT. The encoded protein is CATSNNRGSNQPQHF.

This chain links TRBV9 with TRBJ1-1; a possible D gene is TRBD1 (5 bases). Germline lookup yields CDR1 SGDLS and CDR2 YYNGEE. This CDR3 spans 14 amino acids. V shed 4 bases and J shed 6 bases, with 16 bases lying between them. CDR3 DNA: TGTGCCAGCAGCCCCGGGGGACTAAACGCTGAAGCTTTCTTT. Its translation: CASSPGGLNAEAFF.

This chain joins TRBV14 and TRBJ2-6; D call uncertain. The CDR3 runs to 17 residues. V was cut by 0 bases and J by 4 bases, with 13 bases left in between. Germline CDR1 is SGHDN and CDR2 is FVKESK. The CDR3: CASSQDLLASGANVLTF. CDR3 sequence (DNA): TGTGCCAGCAGCCAAGATCTTCTGGCATCAGGGGCCAACGTCCTGACTTTC.

The chain uses TRBV9 and TRBJ1-3, with 7 bases fitting TRBD1. The CDR3 consists of 15 residues. Trimming cost V 0 bases and J 2 bases; bases outside gene matches: 2. Germline V lookup: CDR1 SGDLS, CDR2 YYNGEE. The CDR3 loop is CASSVGDRAGNTIYF. Written as DNA, the CDR3 is TGTGCCAGCAGCGTAGGAGACAGGGCTGGAAACACCATATATTTT.

The chain has TRBV27 and TRBJ1-5; tentative D call: TRBD1 (5 bases). The CDR3 sequence is 14 residues long. CDR1 MNHEY and CDR2 SMNVEV come from the germline V gene (reference sequence). V was shortened by 5 bases and J by 4 bases, with 12 bases between the two germline ends. CDR3 DNA sequence: TGTGCCAGCAGTACCGACAGAAATAATCAGCCCCAGCATTTT. This gives the protein CASSTDRNNQPQHF.

The chain carries TRBV28 and TRBJ1-2; tentatively, D is TRBD1 (5 bases). From germline, CDR1 is MDHEN and CDR2 SYDVKM. The CDR3 consists of 17 residues. Trimming shortened V by 10 bases and J by 0 bases, and 24 bases separated the two germline ends. The CDR3, as DNA: TGTGCCATCTCGAAGGGAGGGGATGCCGGAGCTAACTATGGCTACACCTTC. The encoded protein is CAISKGGDAGANYGYTF.

The chain carries TRBV12-5 and TRBJ2-1; TRBD2 matches at 7 bases. From germline, CDR1 is LGHNT and CDR2 FRNRAP. The CDR3 is made up of 12 amino acids. V lost 1 base and J lost 10; bases outside the gene matches: 1. DNA for the CDR3: TGTGCTAGTGGTTTGGGGGACTACGAGCAGTTCTTC. Encoded protein: CASGLGDYEQFF.

This clone turned up a few times. The same CDR3 can be traced to other DNA sequences in this sample. The gene calls are TRBV6-5 and TRBJ1-1, with a possible D match to TRBD1 (5 bases). CDR1 MNHEY and CDR2 SVGAGI come from the germline V gene. Trimming took off 0 bases at V and 4 bases at J, with 6 bases between the two ends. The CDR3 sequence is 13 residues long. CDR3 DNA sequence: TGTGCCAGCAGTTACTCGGGGGGCACTGAAGCTTTCTTT. As protein: CASSYSGGTEAFF.

CDR3 nucleotides: TGTGCCAGCAGCCCCCAGGGAACCTCCTACGAGCAGTACTTC. It yields the protein CASSPQGTSYEQYF. This chain uses TRBV3-1 (or the pseudogene TRBV3-2) with TRBJ2-7, with D perhaps matching TRBD1 (5 bases). This CDR3 region has 14 residues. Germline lookup yields CDR1 LGHDT and CDR2 YNNKEL (reference sequence). Trimming took off 4 bases at V and 0 bases at J, with 10 bases between the two ends.

This rearrangement joins TRBV3-1 (or the pseudogene TRBV3-2) to TRBJ2-3; possible D gene TRBD2, 5 bases. CDR3 length equals 16 residues. Germline V gene sequence: CDR1 LGHDT, CDR2 YNNKEL (reference sequence). V shed 2 bases and J shed 2 bases, with 14 bases lying between them. Here the CDR3 reads CASSQFEGQPTDTQYF. The CDR3 coding sequence is TGTGCCAGCAGCCAATTTGAGGGCCAGCCCACAGATACGCAGTATTTT.

The V gene is TRBV7-9, the J gene TRBJ1-5; D call uncertain. Germline V gene lookup returns CDR1 SEHNR and CDR2 FQNEAQ (reference sequence). Trimming pared 4 bases from V and 13 bases from J, leaving 14 bases between. CDR3 length: 12 amino acids. Written as DNA, the CDR3 is TGTGCCAGCAGCTCAGAGGAGGACGGGCAGCATTTT. Translating it yields CASSSEEDGQHF.

This clone came up once. The J gene is TRBJ1-5, the V gene TRBV19; D gene ambiguous. The CDR3 is 14 amino acids. Trimming removed 5 bases at V and 0 bases at J, with 8 bases between. CDR1 and CDR2 (germline): LNHDA, SQIVND (reference sequence). This CDR3 is CASSVQYSNQPQHF. CDR3 bases: TGTGCCAGTAGTGTACAGTATAGCAATCAGCCCCAGCATTTT.

The chain recombines TRBV7-3 with TRBJ2-3; 12 bases agree with TRBD2. V dropped 5 bases and J dropped 3; count of bases not matched to a gene: 0. The CDR3 covers 14 residues. Germline CDR1 reads SGHTA; CDR2 reads FQGTGA. This CDR3 reads CASSTSGGTDTQYF. The CDR3 bases are TGTGCCAGCAGCACTAGCGGGGGGACAGATACGCAGTATTTT. Full variable domain (missing parts from reference TRBV7-3 and TRBJ2-3): GAGVSQTPSNKVTEKGKYVELRCDPISGHTALYWYRQSLGQGPEFLIYFQGTGAADDSGLPNDRFFAVRPEGSVSTLKIQRTERGDSAVYLCASSTSGGTDTQYFGPGTRLTVL.

The rearrangement joins TRBV19 to TRBJ1-6; maybe TRBD1 (6 bases). The CDR3 is made up of 15 amino acids. Germline CDR1 is LNHDA and CDR2 is SQIVND (reference sequence). V lost 0 bases and J 9 bases, leaving 12 bases between the germline ends. The CDR3 loop reads CASSIDQKGVSPLHF. CDR3 bases: TGTGCCAGTAGTATAGACCAAAAGGGGGTTTCACCCCTCCACTTT.